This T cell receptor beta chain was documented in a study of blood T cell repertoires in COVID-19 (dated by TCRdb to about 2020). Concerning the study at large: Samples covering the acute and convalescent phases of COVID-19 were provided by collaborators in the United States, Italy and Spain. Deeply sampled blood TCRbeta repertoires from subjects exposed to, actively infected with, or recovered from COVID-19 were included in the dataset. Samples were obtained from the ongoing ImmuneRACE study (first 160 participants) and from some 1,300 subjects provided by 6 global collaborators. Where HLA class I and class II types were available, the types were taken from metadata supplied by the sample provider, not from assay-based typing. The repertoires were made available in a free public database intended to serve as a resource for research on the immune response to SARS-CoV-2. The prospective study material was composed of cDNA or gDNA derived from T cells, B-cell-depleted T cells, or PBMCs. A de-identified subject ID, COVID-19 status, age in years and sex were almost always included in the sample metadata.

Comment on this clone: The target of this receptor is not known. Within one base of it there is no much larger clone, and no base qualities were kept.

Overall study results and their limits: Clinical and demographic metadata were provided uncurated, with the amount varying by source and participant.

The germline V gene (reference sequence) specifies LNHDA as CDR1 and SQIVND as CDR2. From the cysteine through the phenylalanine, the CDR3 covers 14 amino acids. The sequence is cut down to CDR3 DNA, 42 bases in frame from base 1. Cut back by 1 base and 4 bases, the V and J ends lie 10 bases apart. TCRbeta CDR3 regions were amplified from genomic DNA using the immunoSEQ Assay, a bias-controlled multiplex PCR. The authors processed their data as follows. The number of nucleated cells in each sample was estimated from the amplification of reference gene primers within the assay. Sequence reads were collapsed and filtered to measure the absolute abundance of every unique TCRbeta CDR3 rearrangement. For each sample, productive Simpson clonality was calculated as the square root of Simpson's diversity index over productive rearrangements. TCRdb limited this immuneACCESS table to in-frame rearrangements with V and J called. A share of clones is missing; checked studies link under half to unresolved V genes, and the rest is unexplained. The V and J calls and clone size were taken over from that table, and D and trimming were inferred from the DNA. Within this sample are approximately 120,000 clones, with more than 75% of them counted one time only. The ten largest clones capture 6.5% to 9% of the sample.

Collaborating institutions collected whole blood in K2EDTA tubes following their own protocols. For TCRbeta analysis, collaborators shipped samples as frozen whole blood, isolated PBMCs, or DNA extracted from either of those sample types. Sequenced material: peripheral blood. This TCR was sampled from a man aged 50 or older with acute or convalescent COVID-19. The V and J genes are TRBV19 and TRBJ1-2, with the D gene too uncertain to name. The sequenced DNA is TGTGCCAGTAGTATAGGTGGCGGAACCTATGGCTACACCTTC. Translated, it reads CASSIGGGTYGYTF.